These 30 T cell receptor beta chains share one sample of origin, sequenced in a study of blood T cells in healthy people across ages. Next came a second PCR, run for roughly 6 to 11 cycles, which used a sample-barcoded 5' primer along with a J-beta primer mix. TCRdb used MiXCR to reprocess the 5' RACE reads, holding one entry per CDR3 protein. The table has roughly 500,000 distinct CDR3 sequences, 24% seen once. These sequences were also reported in another study, on T cells of mothers and their children.

The sequenced material came from blood. The receptors here all came from a boy aged 5-17 years in good health.

J is TRBJ2-5 and V is TRBV7-2; D is tentatively TRBD1 or TRBD2 (6 bases each). V was shortened by 3 bases and J by 6 bases, with 14 bases between the two germline ends. The V gene's germline CDR1 is SGHTA and CDR2 FQGNSA. The CDR3 sequence is 14 residues long. CDR3 protein: CASSFPGAPKTQYF. CDR3 DNA: TGTGCCAGCAGCTTCCCGGGGGCCCCGAAGACCCAGTACTTC.

This clonotype occurred a few times. The V call is TRBV14, the J call TRBJ2-1, with TRBD2 identical over 15 bases. Germline lookup yields CDR1 SGHDN and CDR2 FVKESK. The CDR3 runs 16 residues. V lost 4 bases to trimming and J lost 6 bases; unmatched junction nucleotides: 4. The CDR3 DNA is TGTGCCAGCAGCCCCTGGACTAGCGGGAGGGTCAATGAGCAGTTCTTC. Translated: CASSPWTSGRVNEQFF.

This clonotype was seen at least ten times. The V gene is TRBV27, the J gene TRBJ2-3, with 13 positions matching TRBD2. V lost 5 bases, J lost 4 bases, and 3 bases stayed unmatched. The CDR3 covers 15 residues. CDR1 and CDR2 from the germline V gene are MNHEY and SMNVEV (reference sequence). CDR3 DNA: TGTGCCAGCAGTCCTACTAGCGGGGGGGCAGATACGCAGTATTTT. Translation: CASSPTSGGADTQYF.

V usage is TRBV29-1 and J usage is TRBJ2-3; D may be TRBD1 (6 bases). The CDR3 is 18 residues long. The germline V and J ends were trimmed by 1 base and 1 base, with 21 bases remaining between them. In germline, CDR1 is SQVTM, CDR2 ANQGSEA. CDR3 in DNA: TGCAGCGTTGAAGGGGACAACCTCATCGGAGTCCGCACAGATACGCAGTATTTT. Amino acids: CSVEGDNLIGVRTDTQYF.

This clonotype was counted a few times. This chain connects TRBV3-1 to TRBJ2-1; D uncertain. Between the trimmed V and J ends, which lost 2 bases and 8 bases, there was a span of 7 bases. This CDR3 has 12 residues. Germline assignment: CDR1 LGHDT and CDR2 YNNKEL (reference sequence). The CDR3 DNA follows: TGTGCCAGCAGCCAAACGAAAGATGAGCAGTTCTTC. This encodes CASSQTKDEQFF.

Concerning this clonotype itself: No conserved phenylalanine or tryptophan ends this CDR3, so it is likely a read error. This chain links TRBV28 with TRBJ1-5; maybe TRBD1 (6 bases). The germline CDR1 and CDR2 sequences are MDHEN and SYDVKM. The CDR3 sequence is 15 residues long. With 6 bases removed from V and 1 base from J, the gap between germline ends came to 13 bases. The CDR3 bases are TGTGCCAGCAGATCCCCGACAGGAAGCAATCAGCCCCAGCATTAT. Protein: CASRSPTGSNQPQHY.

The genes are TRBV7-2 and TRBJ2-5, with TRBD2 as a possible D gene (5 bases). The CDR3 sequence is 15 residues long. Per germline, CDR1 SGHTA and CDR2 FQGNSA. Trimming stripped 3 bases from V and 1 base from J, with 12 bases between. The CDR3 DNA reads TGTGCCAGCAGCTTCTCGAGGGCGGTCCAAGAGACCCAGTACTTC. Protein sequence: CASSFSRAVQETQYF. Filled out from reference TRBV7-2 and TRBJ2-5, the complete variable domain reads GAGVSQSPSNKVTEKGKDVELRCDPISGHTALYWYRQSLGQGLEFLIYFQGNSAPDKSGLPSDRFSAERTGGSVSTLTIQRTQQEDSAVYLCASSFSRAVQETQYFGPGTRLLVL.

This rearrangement joins TRBV6-6 to TRBJ2-7; 12 bases map to TRBD1. Germline V lookup: CDR1 MNHNY, CDR2 SVGAGI (reference sequence). J lost 5 bases, V lost 4 bases, and 3 bases had no gene match. CDR3 size: 14 residues. The CDR3 nucleotides are TGTGCCAGCAGTTGGGACAGGGGGCCGAACGAGCAGTACTTC. It specifies CASSWDRGPNEQYF.

The V gene is TRBV20-1, the J gene TRBJ2-5, with 15 bases lining up with TRBD2. V lost 5 bases and J lost 0; bases outside the gene matches: 13. Germline V gene lookup returns CDR1 DFQATT and CDR2 SNEGSKA (reference sequence). The CDR3 has 19 residues. The CDR3 DNA reads as TGCAGTGCTGCCCCTTTCCCGGGACTAGCGGGGGGAAACCAAGAGACCCAGTACTTC. Amino acids: CSAAPFPGLAGGNQETQYF.

The chain couples TRBV6-2 or TRBV6-3 to TRBJ1-2, with a weak D call TRBD1 (5 bases). CDR3 length: 17 amino acids. V lost 2 bases to trimming and J lost 0 bases, with 16 bases between them. Germline-derived CDR1 and CDR2 are MNHEY and SVGEGT. The CDR3 region is CASSYPIGAGTNYGYTF. The DNA of the CDR3 is TGTGCCAGCAGTTACCCAATCGGCGCAGGGACTAACTATGGCTACACCTTC.

A few counts support this clonotype. J is TRBJ2-1 and V is TRBV6-5, with 14 nucleotides matching TRBD2. The J call may be in error: the DNA end matches TRBJ2-7 better. The germline V gene encodes CDR1 MNHEY and CDR2 SVGAGI. The CDR3 loop spans 17 amino acids. The CDR3 here is CASSSGLAGAREGEQYF. For the CDR3, the DNA is TGTGCCAGCAGTTCGGGACTAGCGGGAGCCAGGGAGGGGGAGCAGTACTTC.

The J gene is TRBJ1-3, the V gene TRBV29-1; D call uncertain. The CDR3 has 11 amino acids. With 6 bases removed from V and 3 bases from J, the gap between germline ends came to 6 bases. From germline, CDR1 is SQVTM and CDR2 ANQGSEA. The CDR3 sequence is CSVALGNTIYF. CDR3 in DNA: TGCAGCGTCGCACTTGGAAACACCATATATTTT.

Notes on this clonotype: Germline is not matched at one junction end, which may reflect a read error. This chain uses TRBV5-1 with TRBJ2-5; 10 bases map to TRBD2. The CDR3 loop spans 15 amino acids. Germline V CDR1 and CDR2: SGHRS, YFSETQ. The CDR3 bases are TGCGCCGGCAGCTTTACTAGCGGGGCCCAAGAGACCCAGTACTTC. Protein: CAGSFTSGAQETQYF.

The genes are TRBV7-3 and TRBJ2-1; 16 positions match TRBD2. Germline CDR1 and CDR2: SGHTA and FQGTGA. V lost 4 bases and J lost 5; bases outside the gene matches: 5. The CDR3 spans 17 residues. The CDR3 DNA is TGTGCCAGCAGCTGGGGACTAGCGGGAGGGAAACACAATGAGCAGTTCTTC. It codes for CASSWGLAGGKHNEQFF.

This chain uses TRBV7-2 with TRBJ2-2; TRBD1 is a possible D gene (5 bases). V was cut by 5 bases and J by 3 bases, with 13 bases left in between. The CDR3 extends over 15 amino acids. Germline V lookup: CDR1 SGHTA, CDR2 FQGNSA. This CDR3 is CASSPQGWDTGELFF. DNA for the CDR3: TGTGCCAGCAGCCCTCAGGGCTGGGACACCGGGGAGCTGTTTTTT.

This clonotype came up a few times. The chain has TRBV28 and TRBJ2-7; the D gene is possibly TRBD2 (5 bases). Trimming left V 6 bases short and J 6 bases short, with 15 bases between. CDR3 length: 13 residues. In germline, CDR1 is MDHEN, CDR2 SYDVKM. The CDR3 spells CASRSDSPGEQYF. For the CDR3, the DNA is TGTGCCAGCAGGTCGGACTCACCTGGCGAGCAGTACTTC.

The rearrangement uses TRBV20-1 and TRBJ2-7, with TRBD1 as a possible D gene (6 bases). This CDR3 has 14 residues. From germline, CDR1 is DFQATT and CDR2 SNEGSKA (reference sequence). Trimming took 0 bases from V and 2 from J, leaving 11 bases between them. The CDR3 sequence is CSARDIQGTYEQYF. CDR3 DNA: TGCAGTGCTAGAGATATTCAGGGGACCTACGAGCAGTACTTC.

The chain couples TRBV14 to TRBJ1-2, with D tentatively TRBD1 (5 bases). The V and J ends lost 6 bases and 4 bases respectively, with 15 bases between them. The V gene's germline CDR1 is SGHDN and CDR2 FVKESK. This CDR3 region has 14 residues. CDR3 nucleotides: TGTGCCAGCAGTAGGGACCACGATCCCTATGGCTACACCTTC. Translated: CASSRDHDPYGYTF.

The rearrangement uses TRBV6-2 or TRBV6-3 and TRBJ1-4; D remains unclear. Germline values: CDR1 MNHEY, CDR2 SVGEGT. V gave up 2 bases and J gave up 1 base, with 11 bases separating them. The CDR3 contains 16 residues. CDR3 in DNA: TGTGCCAGCAGTTACCCTTCGGACGGAACTAATGAAAAACTGTTTTTT. This translates into CASSYPSDGTNEKLFF.

This clonotype was recorded a few times. The chain is built from TRBV5-1 and TRBJ1-1; 8 positions agree with TRBD1. The CDR3 extends over 14 amino acids. The J segment lost 5 bases and the V segment lost 4 bases, leaving 7 bases of the junction unmatched. CDR1 SGHRS and CDR2 YFSETQ come from the germline V gene. CDR3 amino acids: CASSETGVGTEAFF. DNA of the CDR3: TGCGCCAGCAGCGAGACAGGGGTGGGTACTGAAGCTTTCTTT. The full variable domain, its missing parts supplied by reference TRBV5-1 and TRBJ1-1, is KAGVTQTPRYLIKTRGQQVTLSCSPISGHRSVSWYQQTPGQGLQFLFEYFSETQRNKGNFPGRFSGRQFSNSRSEMNVSTLELGDSALYLCASSETGVGTEAFFGQGTRLTVV.

The chain is built from TRBV28 and TRBJ1-6; D ambiguous. Per the germline V gene, CDR1 is MDHEN and CDR2 is SYDVKM. V lost 5 bases and J lost 11, with 13 bases in between. The CDR3 totals 13 residues. CDR3 sequence (DNA): TGTGCCAGCAGTCTCTCCGGGTCCCCACCCCTCCACTTT. Encoded protein: CASSLSGSPPLHF. The complete variable domain, with remaining parts taken from reference TRBV28 and TRBJ1-6, reads DVKVTQSSRYLVKRTGEKVFLECVQDMDHENMFWYRQDPGLGLRLIYFSYDVKMKEKGDIPEGYSVSREKKERFSLILESASTNQTSMYLCASSLSGSPPLHFGNGTRLTVT.

The rearrangement uses TRBV10-3 and TRBJ1-5; D is undetermined. V shed 2 bases and J shed 7 bases, with 6 bases lying between them. This CDR3 is built from 12 residues. Germline CDR1 and CDR2: ENHRY and SYGVKD. CDR3 in DNA: TGTGCCATCAGTGAGGGGTCCCAGCCCCAGCATTTT. This sequence encodes CAISEGSQPQHF.

J is TRBJ1-6 and V is TRBV4-1; TRBD1 is a possible D gene (5 bases). The germline V gene has CDR1 MGHRA and CDR2 YSYEKL. The V gene lost 2 bases and the J gene lost 7 bases, with 12 bases spanning the gap. The CDR3 is 15 amino acids. The CDR3 DNA follows: TGCGCCAGCAGCCAAACCGGGACGGAAAATTCACCCCTCCACTTT. The encoded protein is CASSQTGTENSPLHF.

This clonotype was seen more than once but under ten times. The genes are TRBV4-1 and TRBJ2-5; D tentatively reads TRBD1 or TRBD2 (6 bases each). CDR3 length: 15 residues. Germline V gene sequence: CDR1 MGHRA, CDR2 YSYEKL. Trimming removed 4 bases from V and 11 bases from J, with 23 bases in between. The CDR3 region is CASSRPKKRGRQQYF. CDR3 coding DNA: TGCGCCAGCAGCCGCCCAAAGAAAAGGGGGAGGCAGCAGTACTTC.

The chain carries TRBV7-8 and TRBJ2-7; perhaps TRBD2 as D (5 bases). The CDR3 totals 15 residues. Germline CDR1 reads SGHVS; CDR2 reads FQNEAQ. The V gene lost 5 bases and the J gene lost 3 bases, with 17 bases spanning the gap. CDR3 DNA: TGTGCCAGCAGCCGAGGACGGGAACCAATCTACGAGCAGTACTTC. Translation: CASSRGREPIYEQYF.

This clonotype was detected a few times. The chain couples TRBV20-1 to TRBJ2-1, with 10 bases that match TRBD2. The CDR3 totals 19 residues. Germline V gene sequence: CDR1 DFQATT, CDR2 SNEGSKA (reference sequence). V shed 3 bases, J shed 0 bases, and the junction held 14 bases outside the gene matches. CDR3 loop: CSARLASGSGGLSYNEQFF. As DNA, the CDR3 is TGCAGTGCTAGGTTAGCTAGCGGGAGCGGGGGTCTCTCCTACAATGAGCAGTTCTTC.

This clonotype was picked up a small number of times. J is TRBJ2-1 and V is TRBV4-3; 10 bases line up with TRBD2. Germline CDR1 is LGHNA and CDR2 is YSLEER. The CDR3 runs to 17 residues. The V segment lost 5 bases and the J segment 5 bases; nucleotides outside the gene matches: 12. The chain's CDR3 is CASSKSGGASFDNEQFF. CDR3 bases: TGCGCCAGCAGCAAAAGCGGGGGGGCTAGTTTTGACAATGAGCAGTTCTTC.

The genes are TRBV4-3 and TRBJ1-5, with D uncertain. V lost 0 bases to trimming and J lost 0 bases, with 12 bases between them. This CDR3 contains 17 residues. CDR1 and CDR2 (germline): LGHNA, YSLEER. CDR3 sequence reads: CASSQELSVSSNQPQHF. The CDR3 region has the DNA TGCGCCAGCAGCCAAGAACTCTCGGTTTCTAGCAATCAGCCCCAGCATTTT.

The chain is built from TRBV7-2 and TRBJ1-3; D gene ambiguous. The germline gives CDR1 SGHTA, CDR2 FQGNSA. The CDR3 runs to 15 residues. Deletions cut 5 bases from V and 0 bases from J, with 11 bases between. The CDR3, as DNA: TGTGCCAGCAGCCCCCGTTCGTTCTCTGGAAACACCATATATTTT. It translates to CASSPRSFSGNTIYF. The entire variable domain, with the rest obtained from reference TRBV7-2 and TRBJ1-3, is as follows: GAGVSQSPSNKVTEKGKDVELRCDPISGHTALYWYRQSLGQGLEFLIYFQGNSAPDKSGLPSDRFSAERTGGSVSTLTIQRTQQEDSAVYLCASSPRSFSGNTIYFGEGSWLTVV.

On this clonotype itself: The junction does not match germline at one end; this may be a read error. This chain uses TRBV11-3 with TRBJ2-7; D may be TRBD1 (6 bases). The CDR3 is made up of 16 amino acids. Germline CDR1 is SGHNT and CDR2 is YENEEA. The CDR3 here is CASSPTDRTTTYERYF. Here the CDR3 DNA reads TGTGCCAGCAGCCCAACAGACAGGACCACCACCTACGAGCGGTACTTC.